The source of this T cell receptor beta chain is a study of T-cell reconstitution after alpha-beta-depleted transplantation in children (dated by TCRdb to 2016 to 2018). For the study in its entirety: Using TCR repertoire profiling, the study followed T-cell immune reconstitution in a quantitative way in children after TCRalphabeta/CD19-depleted allogeneic hematopoietic cell transplantation.

The receptor library was made with PCR. Sequencing was performed on an Illumina HiSeq 2500. To normalize quantification of the TCRbeta repertoire, the TCR libraries were built with molecular barcoding that relied on unique molecular identifiers. Through fastp at Q25 and MiXCR, TCRdb rebuilt clones from the public reads, retaining in-frame beta chains. Merged by CDR3 protein, the rows form single entries marked with the most common genes and DNA. This sample comprises 150,000 to 200,000 distinct CDR3 sequences, about 6.4% of them detected only once. Clones ranked in the top ten supply roughly 3% of the sample. Cut back by 4 bases and 12 bases, the V and J ends lie 12 bases apart. According to the germline V gene, CDR1 reads KGHDR and CDR2 reads SFDVKD. The CDR3 sequence holds 12 residues, the cysteine and phenylalanine included. The sequence is cut down to CDR3 DNA, 36 bases in frame from base 1. In its sample, this clonotype was seen many times. Its antigen is not yet known. No quality values exist for individual bases; no much larger clone is one base distant.

This chain joins TRBV24-1 to TRBJ2-1, with the D segment identity uncertain. Sequencing was performed on PBMCs from the stem cell graft donor, taken from the stem cell graft. The sequence derives from a human donor who donated a stem cell graft to a child with Wiskott-Aldrich syndrome. The nucleotide sequence is TGTGCCACCAGTGACCGTTGGGGTGGGCAGTTCTTC. It encodes CATSDRWGGQFF.